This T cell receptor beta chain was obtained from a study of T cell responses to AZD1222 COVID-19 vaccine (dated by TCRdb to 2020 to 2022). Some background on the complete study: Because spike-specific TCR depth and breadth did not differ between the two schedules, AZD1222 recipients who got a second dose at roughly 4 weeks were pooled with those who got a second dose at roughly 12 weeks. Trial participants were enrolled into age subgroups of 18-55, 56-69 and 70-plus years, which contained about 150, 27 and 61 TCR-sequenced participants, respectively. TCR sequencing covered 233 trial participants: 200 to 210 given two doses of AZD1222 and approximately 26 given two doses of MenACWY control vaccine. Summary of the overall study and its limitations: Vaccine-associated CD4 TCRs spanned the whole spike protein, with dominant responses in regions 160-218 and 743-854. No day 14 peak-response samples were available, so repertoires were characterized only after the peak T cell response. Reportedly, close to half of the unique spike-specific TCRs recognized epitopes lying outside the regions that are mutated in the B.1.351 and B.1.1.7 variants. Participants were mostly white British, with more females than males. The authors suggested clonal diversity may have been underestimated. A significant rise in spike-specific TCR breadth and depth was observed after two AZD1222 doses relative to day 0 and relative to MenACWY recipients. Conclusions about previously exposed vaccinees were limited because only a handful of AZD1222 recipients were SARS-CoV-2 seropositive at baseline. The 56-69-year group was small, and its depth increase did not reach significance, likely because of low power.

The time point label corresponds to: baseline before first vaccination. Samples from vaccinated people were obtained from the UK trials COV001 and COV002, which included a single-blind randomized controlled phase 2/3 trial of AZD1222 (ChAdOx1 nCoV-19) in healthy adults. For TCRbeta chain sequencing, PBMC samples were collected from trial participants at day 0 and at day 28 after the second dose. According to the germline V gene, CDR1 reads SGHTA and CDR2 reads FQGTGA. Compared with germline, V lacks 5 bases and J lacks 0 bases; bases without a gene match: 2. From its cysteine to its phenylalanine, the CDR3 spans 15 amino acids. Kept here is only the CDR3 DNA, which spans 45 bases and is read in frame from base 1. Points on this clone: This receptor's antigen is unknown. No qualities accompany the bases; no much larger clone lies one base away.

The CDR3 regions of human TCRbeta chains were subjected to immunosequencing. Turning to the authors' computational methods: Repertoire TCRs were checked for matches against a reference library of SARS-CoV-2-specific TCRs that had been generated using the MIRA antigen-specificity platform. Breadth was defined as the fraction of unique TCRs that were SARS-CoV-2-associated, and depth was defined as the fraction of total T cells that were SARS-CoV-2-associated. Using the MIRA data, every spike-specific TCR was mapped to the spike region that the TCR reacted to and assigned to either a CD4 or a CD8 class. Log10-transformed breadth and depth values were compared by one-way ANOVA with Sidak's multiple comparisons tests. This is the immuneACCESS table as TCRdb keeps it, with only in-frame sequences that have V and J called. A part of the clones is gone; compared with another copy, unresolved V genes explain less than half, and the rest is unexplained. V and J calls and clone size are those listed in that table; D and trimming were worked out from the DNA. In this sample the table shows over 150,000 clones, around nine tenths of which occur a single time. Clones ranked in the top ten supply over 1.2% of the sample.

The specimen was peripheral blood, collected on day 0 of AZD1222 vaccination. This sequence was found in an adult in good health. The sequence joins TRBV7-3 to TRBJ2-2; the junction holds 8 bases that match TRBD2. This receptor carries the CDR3 CASSPGGANTGELFF. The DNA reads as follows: TGTGCCAGCAGCCCCGGGGGGGCGAACACCGGGGAGCTGTTTTTT. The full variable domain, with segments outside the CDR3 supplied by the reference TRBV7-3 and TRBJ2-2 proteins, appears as GAGVSQTPSNKVTEKGKYVELRCDPISGHTALYWYRQSLGQGPEFLIYFQGTGAADDSGLPNDRFFAVRPEGSVSTLKIQRTERGDSAVYLCASSPGGANTGELFFGEGSRLTVL.